This T cell receptor (beta chain) was sequenced in a study of technical replicates of blood from a few donors. The table came from immunoSEQ multiplex PCR; TCRdb's copy has only in-frame clones and leaves some out. The profile shows 90,000 to 100,000 clones, over 85% of them singletons. Trimming removed 6 bases from V and 4 bases from J, with 17 bases in between. CDR1 and CDR2 from the germline V gene are SQVTM and ANQGSEA. This CDR3 spans 14 amino acids. This chain connects TRBV29-1 to TRBJ2-3, with D tentatively TRBD2 (5 bases). The sequence derives from a human donor in good health. What was sequenced was T cells isolated from PBMCs. The CDR3 region is CSVAEAYSADTQYF. CDR3 nucleotides: TGCAGCGTGGCTGAGGCTTATAGCGCAGATACGCAGTATTTT.